Shown below are 5 T cell receptor beta chains from a single sample sequenced in a study of graft-versus-host responses after intestinal transplantation. Researchers processed graft tissue to release intraepithelial and lamina propria lymphocytes. Profiling relied on immunoSEQ multiplex PCR, and the TCRdb table lists in-frame clones only, not all of them. This table holds more than 1,500 clones, about 84% found once. The material sequenced was ileum tissue, taken 12 days after intestinal transplant. These receptor sequences come from a human patient who received an intestinal transplant, so some T cells may come from the graft donor.

On this clone: Distinct nucleotide sequences in the sample also encode this CDR3. V usage is TRBV6-1 and J usage is TRBJ2-7; D assignment may be TRBD1 or TRBD2 (7 bases each). Looked up from germline, CDR1 is MNHNS and CDR2 is SASEGT. V gave up 7 bases and J gave up 2 bases, with 18 bases separating them. The CDR3 sequence is 15 residues long. The CDR3 DNA is TGTGCCAGCATGGACAGGTGGGGAGGGCCCTACGAGCAGTACTTC. Translated: CASMDRWGGPYEQYF.

This clone was found once. V is TRBV2 and J is TRBJ2-7, with D perhaps TRBD2 (5 bases). The CDR3 extends over 13 amino acids. V lost 2 bases and J 1 base, leaving 6 bases between the germline ends. Germline CDR1 and CDR2: SNHLY and FYNNEI. The CDR3 region has the DNA TGTGCCAGCAGTGAAACTAGGTCCTACGAGCAGTACTTC. It encodes CASSETRSYEQYF.

The genes are TRBV4-1 and TRBJ1-2; TRBD1 is a possible D gene (6 bases). CDR1 and CDR2 from the germline V gene are MGHRA and YSYEKL. CDR3 length: 15 amino acids. Deletions cut 0 bases from V and 5 bases from J, with 13 bases between. This CDR3 is CASSQDRGQGYGYTF. DNA for the CDR3: TGCGCCAGCAGCCAAGATCGGGGTCAGGGGTATGGCTACACCTTC.

This chain links TRBV6-1 with TRBJ2-1; D not resolved. Germline lookup yields CDR1 MNHNS and CDR2 SASEGT. The length of the CDR3 is 15 residues. V dropped 3 bases and J dropped 3 bases, with 12 bases sitting between them. The DNA of the CDR3 is TGTGCCAGCAGTGAGTTAGCCAGAGGCTACAATGAGCAGTTCTTC. Amino acid sequence: CASSELARGYNEQFF.

This clone appeared once. The V gene is TRBV7-3, the J gene TRBJ1-1; D not certain. The length of the CDR3 is 13 residues. V was trimmed by 1 base and J by 1 base, leaving 4 bases between them. CDR1 is SGHTA and CDR2 is FQGTGA in the germline V gene. The CDR3 reads CASSLSRNTEAFF. Written as DNA, the CDR3 is TGTGCCAGCAGCTTAAGCAGGAACACTGAAGCTTTCTTT.